The 20 T cell receptor beta chains presented below share a single source sample, sequenced in a study of PD-1 and CTLA-4 blockade in melanoma. Profiling relied on immunoSEQ multiplex PCR, and the TCRdb table lists in-frame clones only, not all of them. The sample carries almost 30,000 clones, approximately 88% recorded once. Sample: CD8+ T cells from peripheral blood, taken before anti-PD-1 treatment. Receptors were obtained from a human donor with melanoma.

The chain joins TRBV3-1 (or the pseudogene TRBV3-2) to TRBJ2-3, with 7 bases identical to TRBD2. Germline V lookup: CDR1 LGHDT, CDR2 YNNKEL (reference sequence). Trimming removed 0 bases from V and 1 base from J; junction bases left unmatched: 7. This CDR3 is 17 amino acids long. CDR3: CASSQDSPSGGTDTQYF. The CDR3 DNA follows: TGTGCCAGCAGCCAAGATAGCCCTAGCGGAGGCACAGATACGCAGTATTTT.

The chain uses TRBV24-1 and TRBJ2-5; D might be TRBD1 (5 bases). Per germline, CDR1 KGHDR and CDR2 SFDVKD. Trimming pared 4 bases from V and 5 bases from J, leaving 10 bases between. The CDR3 has 13 residues. CDR3 nucleotides: TGTGCCACCAGTGAGGGCAGGGTTGAGACCCAGTACTTC. It is translated as CATSEGRVETQYF.

The chain couples TRBV7-6 to TRBJ2-3, with 8 bases identical to TRBD1. The ends lost 4 bases at V and 2 bases at J; junction bases unmatched: 5. The CDR3 is 15 residues long. Germline V gene data show CDR1 as SGHVS and CDR2 as FNYEAQ. The CDR3 DNA follows: TGTGCCAGCAGCTCGGGACAGGACTACACAGATACGCAGTATTTT. This translates into CASSSGQDYTDTQYF.

This clone was counted once. The chain couples TRBV3-1 (or the pseudogene TRBV3-2) to TRBJ2-5; 7 bases are shared with TRBD2. This CDR3 comprises 14 residues. With V trimmed by 1 base and J by 2 bases, 1 base remained unmatched. Per the germline V gene, CDR1 is LGHDT and CDR2 is YNNKEL (reference sequence). The DNA for the CDR3 is TGTGCCAGCAGCCAAGCCGGGGGGCAAGAGACCCAGTACTTC. This gives the protein CASSQAGGQETQYF.

This clone was observed a few times. The genes are TRBV5-1 and TRBJ1-2, with D maybe TRBD1 (5 bases). Germline values: CDR1 SGHRS, CDR2 YFSETQ. Trimming cost V 2 bases and J 4 bases, with 30 bases left between them. This CDR3 contains 20 residues. CDR3 protein: CASSFPPPDSDHQFFYGYTF. CDR3 in DNA: TGCGCCAGCAGCTTTCCACCTCCTGACAGTGACCACCAATTCTTCTATGGCTACACCTTC.

The rearrangement uses TRBV5-4 and TRBJ2-5; unclear D gene. V lost 4 bases and J lost 4, with 17 bases in between. The CDR3 covers 15 residues. Per the germline V gene, CDR1 is SGHNT and CDR2 is YYREEE (reference sequence). CDR3 bases: TGTGCCAGCAGCCGTACCCTGTCCCTGGGAGAGACCCAGTACTTC. Translated: CASSRTLSLGETQYF.

The V call is TRBV9, the J call TRBJ2-1; D may be TRBD1 or TRBD2 (5 bases each). V shed 3 bases and J shed 0 bases, with 10 bases lying between them. This CDR3 comprises 15 residues. The V gene's germline CDR1 is SGDLS and CDR2 YYNGEE. The CDR3 reads CASSGRDHSYNEQFF. In DNA form, the CDR3 reads TGTGCCAGCAGCGGCCGGGACCACTCCTACAATGAGCAGTTCTTC.

The chain combines TRBV9 with TRBJ1-4; TRBD1 is a possible D gene (6 bases). CDR1 is SGDLS and CDR2 is YYNGEE in the germline V gene. The CDR3 has 15 amino acids. Trimming stripped 4 bases from V and 4 bases from J, with 14 bases between. The CDR3: CASSPTGLVNEKLFF. The CDR3 DNA sequence: TGTGCCAGCAGCCCAACAGGGCTGGTTAATGAAAAACTGTTTTTT.

The chain combines TRBV3-1 (or the pseudogene TRBV3-2) with TRBJ2-2; 7 nucleotides agree with TRBD2. CDR3 length equals 18 residues. J gave up 0 bases and V 1 base, and 8 bases lay outside the gene matches. The V gene's germline CDR1 is LGHDT and CDR2 YNNKEL (reference sequence). CDR3 residues: CASSQVRLAVANTGELFF. The CDR3 nucleotides read TGTGCCAGCAGCCAAGTCCGGCTAGCGGTCGCGAACACCGGGGAGCTGTTTTTT.

The J gene is TRBJ1-5, the V gene TRBV19, with 7 positions matching TRBD1. CDR1 LNHDA and CDR2 SQIVND come from the germline V gene (reference sequence). The junction had 2 bases not matched to a gene; V was cut back by 5 bases and J by 4 bases. This CDR3 is 13 amino acids long. As DNA, the CDR3 is TGTGCCAGTAGTCCACAGGGGAATCAGCCCCAGCATTTT. This codes for CASSPQGNQPQHF.

The V and J genes are TRBV4-1 and TRBJ2-1; D unresolved. The CDR3 is 16 residues long. Germline CDR1 MGHRA, CDR2 YSYEKL. Trimming stripped 4 bases from V and 10 bases from J, with 23 bases between. The CDR3 DNA is TGCGCCAGCAGCCGTATCGATATACAGCAAATGGGGGAGCAGTTCTTC. Amino acids: CASSRIDIQQMGEQFF.

The sample holds one count of this clone. V and J are TRBV6-5 and TRBJ2-5; 7 positions match TRBD2. In germline, CDR1 is MNHEY, CDR2 SVGAGI. V lost 5 bases to trimming and J lost 5 bases; unmatched junction nucleotides: 11. This CDR3 comprises 15 residues. CDR3 region: CASSSFGGSGETQYF. The CDR3 region has the DNA TGTGCCAGCAGTAGTTTCGGGGGGTCGGGGGAGACCCAGTACTTC.

V is TRBV24-1 and J is TRBJ2-2; D is unresolved. V dropped 1 base and J dropped 0 bases, with 2 bases sitting between them. The CDR3 is made up of 14 amino acids. Germline V gives CDR1 KGHDR, CDR2 SFDVKD. CDR3: CATSDLSNTGELFF. CDR3 nucleotide sequence: TGTGCCACCAGTGATTTATCGAACACCGGGGAGCTGTTTTTT.

This clone was observed once. The rearrangement uses TRBV28 and TRBJ2-7; D gene uncertain. CDR1 and CDR2 (germline): MDHEN, SYDVKM. V lost 5 bases, J lost 2 bases, and 22 bases lay in between. The CDR3 length is 17 residues. This CDR3 is CASSPLPSPEKTYEQYF. CDR3 nucleotide sequence: TGTGCCAGCAGTCCGCTCCCGTCCCCAGAGAAGACCTACGAGCAGTACTTC.

The V gene is TRBV27, the J gene TRBJ2-1, with D possibly TRBD2 on 6 matching bases. Trimming removed 6 bases from V and 3 bases from J, with 21 bases in between. Germline V CDR1 and CDR2: MNHEY, SMNVEV (reference sequence). This CDR3 has 17 amino acids. The chain's CDR3 is CASSPPPGELNYNEQFF. DNA of the CDR3: TGTGCCAGCAGCCCTCCCCCGGGGGAGCTGAACTACAATGAGCAGTTCTTC.

This sequence joins TRBV29-1 and TRBJ2-7; no reliable D call. Germline V lookup: CDR1 SQVTM, CDR2 ANQGSEA. CDR3 length: 10 amino acids. Here the CDR3 DNA reads TGCAGAGACCCCACCTACGAGCAGTACTTC. It is translated as CRDPTYEQYF.

The chain is built from TRBV11-2 and TRBJ1-1; D not certain. The CDR3 length is 16 residues. V lost 5 bases and J 5 bases, leaving 21 bases between the germline ends. Germline CDR1 SGHAT, CDR2 FQNNGV. CDR3 amino acids: CASSGYPSGERTEAFF. For the CDR3, the DNA is TGTGCCAGCAGCGGATATCCCTCAGGAGAGAGGACTGAAGCTTTCTTT. Variable domain in full (rest from reference TRBV11-2 and TRBJ1-1): EAGVAQSPRYKIIEKRQSVAFWCNPISGHATLYWYQQILGQGPKLLIQFQNNGVVDDSQLPKDRFSAERLKGVDSTLKIQPAKLEDSAVYLCASSGYPSGERTEAFFGQGTRLTVV.

The J gene is TRBJ2-1, the V gene TRBV7-8; D not certain. V was cut by 2 bases and J by 4 bases, with 3 bases left in between. The CDR3 length is 12 residues. The V gene's germline CDR1 is SGHVS and CDR2 FQNEAQ. CDR3 bases: TGTGCCAGCAGCTTACTTTACAATGAGCAGTTCTTC. Its protein product is CASSLLYNEQFF.

The chain joins TRBV13 to TRBJ2-7; 16 positions agree with TRBD2. Germline loops: CDR1 PRHDT, CDR2 FYEKMQ (reference sequence). CDR3 length equals 15 residues. V lost 5 bases and J lost 7; bases outside the gene matches: 5. CDR3 protein: CASSIGTSGRGEQYF. The CDR3 DNA reads TGTGCCAGCAGCATCGGGACTAGCGGGAGGGGAGAGCAGTACTTC.

The rearrangement uses TRBV11-2 and TRBJ2-3; D is uncertain. Trimming removed 5 bases at V and 2 bases at J, with 8 bases between. CDR1 and CDR2 from the germline V gene are SGHAT and FQNNGV. The CDR3 is made up of 13 amino acids. Here the CDR3 reads CASSQLNTDTQYF. The DNA of the CDR3 is TGTGCCAGCAGCCAGTTGAACACAGATACGCAGTATTTT.